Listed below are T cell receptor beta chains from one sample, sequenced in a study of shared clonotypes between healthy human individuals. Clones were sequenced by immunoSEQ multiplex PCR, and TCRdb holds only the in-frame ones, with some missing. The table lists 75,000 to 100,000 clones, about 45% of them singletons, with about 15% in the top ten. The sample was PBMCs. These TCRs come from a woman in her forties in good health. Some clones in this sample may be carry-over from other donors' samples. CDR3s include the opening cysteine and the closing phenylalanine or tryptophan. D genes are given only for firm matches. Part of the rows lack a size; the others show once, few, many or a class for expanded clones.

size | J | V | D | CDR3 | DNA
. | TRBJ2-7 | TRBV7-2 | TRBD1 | CASSLGPGQGYEQYF | TGTGCCAGCAGCTTAGGCCCGGGACAGGGGTACGAGCAGTACTTC
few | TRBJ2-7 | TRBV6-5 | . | CASSGGSYEQYF | TGTGCCAGCAGTGGGGGGTCCTACGAGCAGTACTTC
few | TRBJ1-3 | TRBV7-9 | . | CASSLGAGVAGNTIYF | TGTGCCAGCAGCTTAGGGGCAGGGGTAGCTGGAAACACCATATATTTT
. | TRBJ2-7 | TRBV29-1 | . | CSARTTYEQYF | TGCAGCGCCCGTACCACCTACGAGCAGTACTTC
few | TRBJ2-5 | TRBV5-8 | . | CASSPSGRKQETQYF | TGTGCCAGCAGCCCGTCGGGACGCAAGCAAGAGACCCAGTACTTC
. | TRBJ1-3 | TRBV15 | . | CATSRDRGPSGNTIYF | TGTGCCACCAGCAGAGATCGGGGACCTTCTGGAAACACCATATATTTT
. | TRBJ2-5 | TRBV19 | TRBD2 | CASSAGLAEETQYF | TGTGCCAGTAGTGCGGGACTAGCGGAAGAGACCCAGTACTTC
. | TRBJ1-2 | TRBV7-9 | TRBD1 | CASSLGQTTDYGYTF | TGTGCCAGCAGCTTGGGACAGACCACGGACTATGGCTACACCTTC
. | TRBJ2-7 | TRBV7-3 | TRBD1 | CASSTGQGAGEQYF | TGTGCCAGCAGCACGGGACAGGGGGCAGGCGAGCAGTACTTC
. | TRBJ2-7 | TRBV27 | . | CASTGYEQYF | TGTGCCAGCACAGGTTACGAGCAGTACTTC
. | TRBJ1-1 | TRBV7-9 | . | CASSFKGKEGTEAFF | TGTGCCAGCAGCTTTAAAGGGAAGGAAGGCACTGAAGCTTTCTTT
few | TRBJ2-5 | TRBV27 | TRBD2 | CASSFLVSGREEETQYF | TGTGCCAGCAGTTTTCTGGTTAGCGGGAGAGAAGAAGAGACCCAGTACTTC
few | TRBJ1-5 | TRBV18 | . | CASSPTESQDQPQHF | TGTGCCAGCTCACCCACGGAATCGCAGGATCAGCCCCAGCATTTT
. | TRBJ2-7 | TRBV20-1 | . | CSATDRTEQYF | TGCAGTGCAACAGACAGAACCGAGCAGTACTTC
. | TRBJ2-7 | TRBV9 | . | CASSVGREPEQYF | TGTGCCAGCAGCGTAGGAAGGGAGCCTGAGCAGTACTTC
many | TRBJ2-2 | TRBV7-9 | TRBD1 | CASSLEGGIGELFF | TGTGCCAGCAGCTTAGAAGGGGGCATCGGGGAGCTGTTTTTT
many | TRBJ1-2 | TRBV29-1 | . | CSVEDSGVDGYTF | TGCAGCGTTGAAGATTCCGGGGTCGACGGCTACACCTTC
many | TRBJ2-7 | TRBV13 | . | CASSLTDYSYEQYF | TGTGCCAGCAGCTTAACCGACTACTCCTACGAGCAGTACTTC
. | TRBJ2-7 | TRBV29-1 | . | CSAGYDSFYEQYF | TGCAGCGCTGGCTATGACAGCTTCTACGAGCAGTACTTC
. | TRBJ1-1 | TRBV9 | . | CASSVPRDTEAFF | TGTGCCAGCAGCGTACCACGGGACACTGAAGCTTTCTTT
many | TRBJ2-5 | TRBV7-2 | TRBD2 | CASSTAGTSGSGETQYF | TGTGCCAGCAGCACAGCCGGGACTAGCGGGAGTGGAGAGACCCAGTACTTC
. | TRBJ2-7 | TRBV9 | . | CASSVGPDSYYEQYF | TGTGCCAGCAGCGTGGGCCCGGACTCCTATTACGAGCAGTACTTC
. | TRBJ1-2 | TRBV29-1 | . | CSVGSAHYGYTF | TGCAGCGTTGGATCAGCTCACTATGGCTACACCTTC
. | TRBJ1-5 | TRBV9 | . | CASSVGPREQPQHF | TGTGCCAGCAGCGTAGGGCCTAGGGAGCAGCCCCAGCATTTT